This TCR beta chain was obtained from a study of shared T cell receptors in the human thymus. Data came from immunoSEQ multiplex PCR; TCRdb stores just in-frame clones and leaves some out. This sample has hundreds of thousands of clones, with approximately 85% found just once. CDR1 SNHLY and CDR2 FYNNEI come from the germline V gene. Trimming cost V 3 bases and J 0 bases, with 12 bases left between them. The CDR3 totals 15 residues. This clone occurred once. These data also featured in a second study, about human thymus T cells.

This TCR came from a girl under three years old with a congenital heart defect. The chain uses TRBV2 and TRBJ2-7; TRBD2 might be the D (5 bases). Sequencing was done on a sample of thymocytes. CDR3 DNA: TGTGCCAGCAGTGATGATAGCGCAGCCTCCTACGAGCAGTACTTC. This sequence encodes CASSDDSAASYEQYF.